This TCR beta chain was found in a study of CD8 T cells in ankylosing spondylitis (dated by TCRdb to the late 2010s). Regarding the research as a whole: The study set out to find disease-linked TCR variants by profiling T cell receptor beta repertoires in ankylosing spondylitis patients and healthy donors. The full study cohort comprised about 24 ankylosing spondylitis patients and about 110 healthy donors. Peripheral blood was sampled, and synovial fluid was also collected from ankylosing spondylitis patients. Broader findings and caveats from the paper: The disease-linked clones were reported to be significantly enriched in matched synovial fluid samples from ankylosing spondylitis patients. The disease-linked clones had a CD8+ phenotype and were found at relatively low frequencies in peripheral blood. Some motif variants had previously been reported in the synovial fluid and blood of reactive arthritis patients, which suggests shared mechanisms of disease initiation. Blood from ankylosing spondylitis patients appeared to be characterized by a TCR beta motif made up of several highly homologous amino acid variants.

Per the germline V gene, SGHDN is the CDR1 and FVKESK is the CDR2. The CDR3 spans 16 residues, from the cysteine through the phenylalanine. The CDR3 DNA has 48 bases and is translated from base 1. V is clipped by 5 bases and J by 6 bases, and the sequence between their germline boundaries is 19 bases long. This clonotype appeared many times. Its antigen is unknown. No much larger clone exists at a distance of one base, and base qualities are not known. The listed sequencing device is Illumina HiSeq 2500. Quantitative 5'-RACE with molecular barcodes was used to prepare TCR beta libraries. As for the authors' bioinformatics: A new computational method based on a probabilistic model of VDJ rearrangement was used to identify disease-linked TCR variants. Using fastp trimming at Q25 and MiXCR clonotype assembly, TCRdb reanalyzed the public sequencing data and kept in-frame beta chains. Rows with one shared CDR3 protein collapse into an entry with the most common genes and DNA. The V and J calls and clone size come from TCRdb's table, not from the authors' own analysis. For this sample the table gives 150,000 or so distinct CDR3 sequences, of which approximately 10% were detected only once. The top ten clonotypes cover 25% to 30% of the sample.

This receptor chain uses TRBV14 and TRBJ2-2, with the D gene too uncertain to name. The sequence was collected from a male donor with ankylosing spondylitis or in good health (not recorded which). The specimen sequenced was blood, either unsorted or a sorted T cell fraction (not recorded which). CDR3 loop: CASSSVAVELAGELFF. At the DNA level, the sequence is TGTGCCAGCAGCTCTGTAGCAGTTGAGCTCGCCGGGGAGCTGTTTTTT.